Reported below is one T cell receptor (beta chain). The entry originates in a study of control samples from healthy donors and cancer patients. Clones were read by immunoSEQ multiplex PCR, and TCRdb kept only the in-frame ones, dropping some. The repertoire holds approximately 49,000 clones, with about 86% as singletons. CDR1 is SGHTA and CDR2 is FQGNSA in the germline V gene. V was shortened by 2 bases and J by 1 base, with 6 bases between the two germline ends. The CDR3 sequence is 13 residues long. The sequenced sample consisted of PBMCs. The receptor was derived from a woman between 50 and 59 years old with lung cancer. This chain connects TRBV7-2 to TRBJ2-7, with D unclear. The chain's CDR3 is CASSLPLSYEQYF. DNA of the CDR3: TGTGCCAGCAGCTTACCGCTGTCCTACGAGCAGTACTTC.